This TCR beta chain was recovered during a study of Graves' ophthalmopathy and Graves' hyperthyroidism. Investigators amplified TCR beta CDR3 regions from RNA transcripts. The authors performed first-round RT-PCR with HTBI primers and then a second-round multiplex PCR. TCRdb passed the multiplex PCR reads through MiXCR, listing each CDR3 protein once. The data contain hundreds of thousands of distinct CDR3 sequences, 45% of them seen just once; the ten biggest clones take up over 40%. Per the germline V gene, CDR1 is PRHDT and CDR2 is FYEKMQ (reference sequence). Between the trimmed V and J ends, which lost 5 bases and 4 bases, there was a span of 12 bases. CDR3 length equals 13 residues.

The TCR originated in an adult man with Graves' ophthalmopathy. V gene TRBV13 combines with J gene TRBJ2-7; D unclear. The material sequenced was peripheral blood. DNA of the CDR3: TGTGCCAGCAGCCGGGCAAGGCGGTACGAGCAGTACTTC. It translates to CASSRARRYEQYF.